This T cell receptor beta chain was obtained from a study of T cells after somatic rescue of genetic block. Profiling relied on immunoSEQ multiplex PCR, and the TCRdb table lists in-frame clones only, not all of them. The sample contains approximately 9,800 clones, around two thirds of which appear only once. This clone came up a few times. The specimen sequenced was peripheral blood mononuclear cells (PBMCs). The source of this sequence is a boy aged 5-17 years.

CDR3 sequence (DNA): TGTGCCAGCTCACCACCAGGGACCGGAAACACCATATATTTT. Its translation is CASSPPGTGNTIYF. The chain uses TRBV18 and TRBJ1-3; perhaps TRBD1 as D (5 bases). The CDR3 sequence is 14 residues long. The germline V gene encodes CDR1 KGHSH and CDR2 LQKENI. The V end was cut by 0 bases, the J end by 4 bases, with 7 bases between.